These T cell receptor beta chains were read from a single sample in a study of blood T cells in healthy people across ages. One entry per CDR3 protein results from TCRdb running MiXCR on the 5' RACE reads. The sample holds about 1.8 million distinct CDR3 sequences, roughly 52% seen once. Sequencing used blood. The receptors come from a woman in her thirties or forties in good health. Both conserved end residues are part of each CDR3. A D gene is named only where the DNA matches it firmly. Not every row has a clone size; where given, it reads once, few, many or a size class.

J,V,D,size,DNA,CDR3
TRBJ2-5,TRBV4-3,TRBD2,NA,TGCGCCAGCAGCCAAGGGGGGGGATGGCAAGAGACCCAGTACTTC,CASSQGGGWQETQYF
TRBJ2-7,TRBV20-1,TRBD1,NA,TGCAGTGCTAGGGGACAGGGATACCACGAGCAGTACTTC,CSARGQGYHEQYF
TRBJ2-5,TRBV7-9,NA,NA,TGTGCCAGCAGCTTAGGGACAGTCTATCCCCAAGAGACCCAGTACTTC,CASSLGTVYPQETQYF
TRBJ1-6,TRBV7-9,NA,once,TGTGCCAGCAGCTTAGAATCTGTCGGTTATTCACCCCTCCACTTT,CASSLESVGYSPLHF
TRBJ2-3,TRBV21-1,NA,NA,TGTGCCAGCAGCAAATCAGTAGGGAAAGACCCAGATACGCAGTATTTT,CASSKSVGKDPDTQYF
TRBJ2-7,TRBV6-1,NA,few,TGTGCCAGCAGTGAACCCGGCGGCCCCTACGAGCAGTACTTC,CASSEPGGPYEQYF
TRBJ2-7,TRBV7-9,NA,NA,TGTGCCAGCAGCTCCGACTTCGGGGGTGTCTGGTACGAGCAGTACTTC,CASSSDFGGVWYEQYF
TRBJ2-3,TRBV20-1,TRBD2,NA,TGCAGTGCTTCTCGGCCTAGCGGGGTGTTTGATACGCAGTATTTT,CSASRPSGVFDTQYF
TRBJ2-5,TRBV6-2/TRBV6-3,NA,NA,TGTGCCAGCAGTTACTCGATGGCGGGGGAGACCCAGTACTTC,CASSYSMAGETQYF
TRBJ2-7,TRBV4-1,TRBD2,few,TGCGCCAGCAGCCAAGATTCGGGACTAGCGGGGGGCCTCTACGAGCAGTACTTC,CASSQDSGLAGGLYEQYF
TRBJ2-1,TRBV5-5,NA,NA,TGTGCCAGCAGCTTGGCTCTGTACGGAAATGAGCAGTTCTTC,CASSLALYGNEQFF
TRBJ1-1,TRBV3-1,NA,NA,TGTGCCAGCAGCCAAGATGGGTACATGAACACTGAAGCTTTCTTT,CASSQDGYMNTEAFF
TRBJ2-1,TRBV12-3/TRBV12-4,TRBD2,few,TGTGCCAGCAGTAGACTAGCGGGGCCTAATGAGCAGTTCTTC,CASSRLAGPNEQFF
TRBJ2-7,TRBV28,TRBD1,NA,TGTGCCAGCAGTGGGGGGACAGGGTGGAGGCAGTACTTC,CASSGGTGWRQYF
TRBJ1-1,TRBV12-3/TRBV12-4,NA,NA,TGTGCCAGCCCCAAGTCCGGGCTAGGCACTGAAGCTTTCTTT,CASPKSGLGTEAFF
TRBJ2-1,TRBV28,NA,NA,TGTGCCAGCAGCCCAACTAGCCCGACTTACAATGAGCAGTTCTTC,CASSPTSPTYNEQFF
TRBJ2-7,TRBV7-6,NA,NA,TGTGCCAGCAGCTTAAGTAGCGGCCTTAGCTCCTACGAGCAGTACTTC,CASSLSSGLSSYEQYF
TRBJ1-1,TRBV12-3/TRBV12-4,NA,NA,TGTGCCAGCAGTTTAGTCGCAGGGGTAGACACTGAAGCTTTCTTT,CASSLVAGVDTEAFF
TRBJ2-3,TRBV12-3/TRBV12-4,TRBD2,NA,TGTGCCAGCAGCCCTCCCGGGACTAGCGGGGGGTGGCAGTATTTT,CASSPPGTSGGWQYF
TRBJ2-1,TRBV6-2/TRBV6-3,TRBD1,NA,TGTGCCAGCAGTCTGGGCCGAGGACAGGGGGTTACCTACAATGAGCAGTTCTTC,CASSLGRGQGVTYNEQFF
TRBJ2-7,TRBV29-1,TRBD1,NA,TGCAGCGTTGACGGGACAGGGTCCTACGAGCAGTACTTC,CSVDGTGSYEQYF
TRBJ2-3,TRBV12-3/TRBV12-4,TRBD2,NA,TGTGCCAGCATTACCAAGGGACTAGCGGGAGACACAGATACGCAGTATTTT,CASITKGLAGDTDTQYF
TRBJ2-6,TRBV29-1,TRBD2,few,TGCAGTGTCTCTAGCGGGGGAACCCTATCTGGGGCCAACGTCCTGACTTTC,CSVSSGGTLSGANVLTF
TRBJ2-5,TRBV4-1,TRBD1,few,TGCGCCAGCAGCTTTACGTCAGGGGGTACTATTCAAGAGACCCAGTACTTC,CASSFTSGGTIQETQYF
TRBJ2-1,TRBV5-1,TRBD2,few,TGCGCCAGCAGCCCTAGCGGGGGGCCGAGCTCCTACAATGAGCAGTTCTTC,CASSPSGGPSSYNEQFF
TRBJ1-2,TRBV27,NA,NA,TGTGCCAGCAGTTACAGACAGGTCTCTCCCCCCACCTTC,CASSYRQVSPPTF
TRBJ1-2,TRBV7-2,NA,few,TGTGCCAGCAGCTTAGCTTCAGGGAGAAGTAACTATGGCTACACCTTC,CASSLASGRSNYGYTF
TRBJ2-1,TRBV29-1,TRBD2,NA,TGCAGCGTTGAATGGCCTAGCGGGGGGGCCAATGAGCAGTTCTTC,CSVEWPSGGANEQFF
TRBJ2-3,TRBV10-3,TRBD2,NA,TGTGCCACCGAACTTAGCGGGGGGATCACAGATACGCAGTATTTT,CATELSGGITDTQYF
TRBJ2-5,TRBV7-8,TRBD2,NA,TGTGCCAGCAGCTTAGCGAGGGGACTAGCACGGGAGACCCAGTACTTC,CASSLARGLARETQYF
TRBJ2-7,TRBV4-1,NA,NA,TGCGCCAGCAGCCTACGAATTCAGAGCTCCTACGAGCAGTACTTC,CASSLRIQSSYEQYF
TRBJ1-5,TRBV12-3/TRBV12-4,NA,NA,TGTGCCAGCAGTTTAGATGGCCATAGCAATCAGCCCCAGCATTTT,CASSLDGHSNQPQHF
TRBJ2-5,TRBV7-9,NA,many,TGTGCCAGCAGCCCTACTAGTGAGACCCAGTACTTC,CASSPTSETQYF
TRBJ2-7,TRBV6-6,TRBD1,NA,TGTGCCAGCAGTCTTTCAGGACAGGGCTCGAACGAGCAGTACTTC,CASSLSGQGSNEQYF
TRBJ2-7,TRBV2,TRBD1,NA,TGTGCCAGGGGGACAGGGACGTACGAGCAGTACTTC,CARGTGTYEQYF
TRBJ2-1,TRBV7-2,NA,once,TGTGCCAGCAGCTTCCGCGACAGGGTCGGGAGGAATGAGCAGTTCTTC,CASSFRDRVGRNEQFF
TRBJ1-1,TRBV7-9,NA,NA,TGTGCCAGCAGGGGGGTTTCGGTTGAAGCTTTCTTT,CASRGVSVEAFF
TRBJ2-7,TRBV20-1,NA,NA,TGCAGTGCTAGCCGGGACCTCCTCTACGAGCAGTACTTC,CSASRDLLYEQYF
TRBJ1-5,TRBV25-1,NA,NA,TGTGCCAGCAGTGAAGTAGGGGCTCAGCCCCAGCATTTT,CASSEVGAQPQHF
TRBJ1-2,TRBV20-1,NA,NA,TGCAGTGCTAACCCCCTAACGGGGGATAACTATGGCTACACCTTC,CSANPLTGDNYGYTF
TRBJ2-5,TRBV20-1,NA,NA,TGCAGTGCTCCTACCGACAGATTAGAGACCCAGTACTTC,CSAPTDRLETQYF
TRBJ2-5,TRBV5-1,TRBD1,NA,TGCGCCAGCAGCTTGGCGGGACAGGGCCCGGAGACCCAGTACTTC,CASSLAGQGPETQYF
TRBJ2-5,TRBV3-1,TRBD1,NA,TGTGCCAGCAGTAGTTGGGGGACAGGGGGCCTACAAGAGACCCAGTACTTC,CASSSWGTGGLQETQYF
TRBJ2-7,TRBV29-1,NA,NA,TGCAACGTTGAAGTTCGCATCAAGAAGTTCTACGAGCAGTACTTC,CNVEVRIKKFYEQYF
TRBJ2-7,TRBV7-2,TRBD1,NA,TGTGCCAGCAGCTTAGTAGGGGGGCAGAGACAGGGGTATTACGAGCAGTACTTC,CASSLVGGQRQGYYEQYF
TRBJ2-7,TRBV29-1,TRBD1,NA,TGCAGCGTTTCCCGGGACAGGGGGCCGACCGACGAGCAGTACTTC,CSVSRDRGPTDEQYF
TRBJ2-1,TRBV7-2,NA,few,TGTGCCAGCAGCTTAACTTCGGGGGGCTCGACCGGGTTCTTC,CASSLTSGGSTGFF
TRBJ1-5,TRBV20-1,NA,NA,TGCAGTGCGCGGACGGAAGATCAGCCCCAGCATTTT,CSARTEDQPQHF
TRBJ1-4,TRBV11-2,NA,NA,TGTGCCAGCAGCTTAGCCCGGGGAGCTAATGAAAAACTGTTTTTT,CASSLARGANEKLFF